This T cell receptor (beta chain) was sequenced during a study of CD8+CD57+ T cells in acquired aplastic anemia. General observations from the study: There were about 27 CD8+ CDR3 sequences that occurred in both patients and controls.

The CDR3 loop spans 12 amino acids. The germline V and J ends were trimmed by 3 bases and 14 bases, with 14 bases remaining between them. The germline CDR1 and CDR2 sequences are DFQATT and SNEGSKA (reference sequence). As concerns this clonotype: The antigen remains unidentified.

For sequencing, patients were chosen who had shown expansion of CD8+CD57+ cells by flow cytometry. In all patients, the disease was severe acquired aplastic anemia. No therapy had been given to the patients at the time of blood sampling. According to the study, genomic DNA was the template for TCR beta VDJ and CDR3 profiling. TCRdb itself ran the reads through MiXCR, one entry per CDR3 protein. The data show approximately 150,000 distinct CDR3 sequences, roughly two thirds seen once. This chain connects TRBV20-1 to TRBJ1-6; D is ambiguous. This clonotype was sampled from a human donor with aplastic anemia. Sequences were obtained from sorted CD4+, CD8+, or CD8+CD57+ T cells (not recorded which) from PBMCs. CDR3 coding DNA: TGCAGTGCTAGTAGGGATTCATCAACCCTCCACTTT. It codes for CSASRDSSTLHF.